This T cell receptor beta chain was found in a study of chemoradiotherapy in HPV16-positive cancers. Study background: Functional T-cell assays on two HPV16-positive patients' cells defined candidate HPV-specific clones and common TCR motifs. Study conclusions and caveats: HPV-specific T cells were functionally defined from only a couple of HPV16-positive patients. Better recurrence-free survival went with HPV-responsive T-cell expansion in HPV16-positive patients.

The V end lost 7 bases, the J end lost 0 bases, and 10 bases lay between the germline ends. The germline V gene encodes CDR1 SGHRS and CDR2 YFSETQ. CDR3 size: 14 residues. Points on this clone: The target antigen is unknown.

Sequencing used immunoSEQ multiplex PCR; TCRdb keeps in-frame clones, though not all of them. The data hold tens of thousands of clones, with roughly 77% observed a single time. The source material was blood, sampled from a patient who underwent chemoradiotherapy. The TCR originated in a human donor with HPV-associated anogenital cancer. The chain couples TRBV5-1 to TRBJ1-4, with D uncertain. The CDR3 loop is CASSPLATNEKLFF. For the CDR3, the DNA is TGCGCCAGCTCTCCTTTAGCAACTAATGAAAAACTGTTTTTT.